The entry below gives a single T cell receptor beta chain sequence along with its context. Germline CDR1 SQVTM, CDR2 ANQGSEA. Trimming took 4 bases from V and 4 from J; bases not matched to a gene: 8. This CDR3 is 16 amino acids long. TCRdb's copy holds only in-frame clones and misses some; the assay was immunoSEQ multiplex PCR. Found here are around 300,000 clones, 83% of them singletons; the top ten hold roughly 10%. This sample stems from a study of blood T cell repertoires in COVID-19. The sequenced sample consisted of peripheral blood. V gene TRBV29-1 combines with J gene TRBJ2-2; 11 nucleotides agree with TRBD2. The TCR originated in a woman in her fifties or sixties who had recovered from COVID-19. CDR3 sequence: CSVAGASGRRTGELFF. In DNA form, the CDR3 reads TGCAGCGTTGCAGGGGCTAGCGGGAGGCGCACCGGGGAGCTGTTTTTT.